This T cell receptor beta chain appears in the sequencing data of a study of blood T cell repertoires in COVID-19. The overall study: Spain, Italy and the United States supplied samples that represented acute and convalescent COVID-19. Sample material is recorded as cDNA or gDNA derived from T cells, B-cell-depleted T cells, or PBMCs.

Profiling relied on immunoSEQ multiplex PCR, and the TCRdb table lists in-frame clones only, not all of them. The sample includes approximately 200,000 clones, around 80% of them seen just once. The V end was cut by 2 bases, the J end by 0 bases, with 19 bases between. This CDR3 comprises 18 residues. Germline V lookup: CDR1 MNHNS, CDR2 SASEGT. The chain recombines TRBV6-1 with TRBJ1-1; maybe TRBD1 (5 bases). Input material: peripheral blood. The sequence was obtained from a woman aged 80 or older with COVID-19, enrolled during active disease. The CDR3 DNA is TGTGCCAGCAGTGAATTTCGACAGCGTAATTCCATGAACACTGAAGCTTTCTTT. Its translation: CASSEFRQRNSMNTEAFF.